This T cell receptor (beta chain) was retrieved from a study of identical twins. Every one of the donors was a healthy Caucasian. The J segment lost 0 bases and the V segment lost 1 base, leaving 12 bases of the junction unmatched. Germline V gene sequence: CDR1 MDHEN, CDR2 SYDVKM. The CDR3 spans 19 residues. Notes on the study in general: Where out-of-frame alpha sequences were twin-shared, they showed excess low generation probability. Excess sharing by twins proved weaker in beta out-of-frame sequences.

On this clonotype: Its antigen is as yet unknown.

One entry per CDR3 protein results from TCRdb running MiXCR on the 5' RACE reads. The table includes about 810,000 distinct CDR3 sequences, 9% to 15% detected once. These same records also appear under a second study, on yellow fever vaccine responses in identical twins.

The sample consisted of PBMCs. V and J are TRBV28 and TRBJ2-3; 8 bases fit TRBD1. The receptor was isolated from a woman younger than 30 in good health. The CDR3 here is CASSLFGRGRIGSTDTQYF. The CDR3 DNA reads as TGTGCCAGCAGTTTATTCGGCAGGGGGCGAATTGGGAGCACAGATACGCAGTATTTT.